A selection of T cell receptor beta chains follows, all from one sample in a study of blood T cell repertoires in COVID-19. The method was immunoSEQ multiplex PCR; TCRdb's version includes in-frame clones alone and lacks a portion of them. The sample contains around 20,000 clones, about 92% of which appear only once. Sample: peripheral blood. The receptors derive from a woman in her forties or fifties with active COVID-19. Both conserved end residues are part of each CDR3. A D gene is named only where the DNA matches it firmly. Size tells how often a clone was seen (once, few, many) or the class of an expanded clone, and some rows leave it out.

cdr3_nt: TGTGCCATCAGTGGGACAGCGAACACTGAAGCTTTCTTT
cdr3_aa: CAISGTANTEAFF
j_call: TRBJ1-1
v_call: TRBV10-3
d_call: .
clone_size: few

cdr3_nt: TGTGCCAGTAGCGACACGTATAGCAATCAGCCCCAGCATTTT
cdr3_aa: CASSDTYSNQPQHF
j_call: TRBJ1-5
v_call: TRBV19
d_call: .
clone_size: .

cdr3_nt: TGTGCCAGCAGCCCCAATCAGCCCGGGTCCCTCCACTTT
cdr3_aa: CASSPNQPGSLHF
j_call: TRBJ1-6
v_call: TRBV3-1/TRBV3-2
d_call: .
clone_size: few

cdr3_nt: TGTGCCAGCAGCTCTCCGGACAGCTTCTTCTTATATGGCTACACCTTC
cdr3_aa: CASSSPDSFFLYGYTF
j_call: TRBJ1-2
v_call: TRBV7-9
d_call: .
clone_size: few

cdr3_nt: TGTGCCAGCAGCCCCGGACAAGGAGAGACCCAGTACTTC
cdr3_aa: CASSPGQGETQYF
j_call: TRBJ2-5
v_call: TRBV6-5
d_call: .
clone_size: .

cdr3_nt: TGTGCCAGTAGTATCCCCAGGGAGGGTCAGCCCCAGCATTTT
cdr3_aa: CASSIPREGQPQHF
j_call: TRBJ1-5
v_call: TRBV19
d_call: .
clone_size: .

cdr3_nt: TGTGCCAGCAGCAGGGACAGGGGAGAAGAAAAACTGTTTTTT
cdr3_aa: CASSRDRGEEKLFF
j_call: TRBJ1-4
v_call: TRBV6-5
d_call: TRBD1
clone_size: .

cdr3_nt: TGTGCCAGCAAGGCGGGAACGGGCGCCTACAATGAGCAGTTCTTC
cdr3_aa: CASKAGTGAYNEQFF
j_call: TRBJ2-1
v_call: TRBV2
d_call: .
clone_size: .

cdr3_nt: TGCGCCAGCAGCTGGACAGTTAGCTCCTACGAGCAGTACTTC
cdr3_aa: CASSWTVSSYEQYF
j_call: TRBJ2-7
v_call: TRBV5-1
d_call: .
clone_size: .

cdr3_nt: TGTGCCAGCAGCTTTGGACTAGGAAATGAGCAGTTCTTC
cdr3_aa: CASSFGLGNEQFF
j_call: TRBJ2-1
v_call: TRBV5-4
d_call: TRBD2
clone_size: .

cdr3_nt: TGTGCCAGCAGCTGGGGACTAGCGGGGTTAAATGAGCAGTTCTTC
cdr3_aa: CASSWGLAGLNEQFF
j_call: TRBJ2-1
v_call: TRBV11-2
d_call: TRBD2
clone_size: .

cdr3_nt: TGTGCCAGTAGTTTGGCAGCCACGGGGATTCAAGAGACCCAGTACTTC
cdr3_aa: CASSLAATGIQETQYF
j_call: TRBJ2-5
v_call: TRBV19
d_call: .
clone_size: .

cdr3_nt: TGTGCCAGCAGCCCCAGGGGGGACACAGATACGCAGTATTTT
cdr3_aa: CASSPRGDTDTQYF
j_call: TRBJ2-3
v_call: TRBV28
d_call: .
clone_size: .

cdr3_nt: TGCGCCAGCAGCATTGGACTAGCGGGAGGTCCTTCCTACGAGCAGTACTTC
cdr3_aa: CASSIGLAGGPSYEQYF
j_call: TRBJ2-7
v_call: TRBV5-1
d_call: TRBD2
clone_size: .

cdr3_nt: TGTGCCAGCAGCTCACCGGACAGAGCGAACACTGAAGCTTTCTTT
cdr3_aa: CASSSPDRANTEAFF
j_call: TRBJ1-1
v_call: TRBV7-9
d_call: .
clone_size: .

cdr3_nt: TGTGCCAGCAGCTCCTTGACAGGATTAAAACTGTTTTTT
cdr3_aa: CASSSLTGLKLFF
j_call: TRBJ1-4
v_call: TRBV7-9
d_call: .
clone_size: .

cdr3_nt: TGTGCCAGCAATCGAGGGTCGGATTCACCCCTCCACTTT
cdr3_aa: CASNRGSDSPLHF
j_call: TRBJ1-6
v_call: TRBV6-5
d_call: .
clone_size: .

cdr3_nt: TGTGCCAGCAGTTCCGGGAGCTACGAGCAGTACTTC
cdr3_aa: CASSSGSYEQYF
j_call: TRBJ2-7
v_call: TRBV11-2
d_call: .
clone_size: .

cdr3_nt: TGCGCCAGCAGCCCCGGGGGAGGGGCGAACACTGAAGCTTTCTTT
cdr3_aa: CASSPGGGANTEAFF
j_call: TRBJ1-1
v_call: TRBV5-1
d_call: .
clone_size: .

cdr3_nt: TGTGCCATCAGGAAATCGGGACTGCAAGGGCAAATTGAAGCTTTCTTT
cdr3_aa: CAIRKSGLQGQIEAFF
j_call: TRBJ1-1
v_call: TRBV10-3
d_call: .
clone_size: .

cdr3_nt: TGTGCCAGCAGCCTTACTAGCGGGAGATTAAGAGAGACCCAGTACTTC
cdr3_aa: CASSLTSGRLRETQYF
j_call: TRBJ2-5
v_call: TRBV13
d_call: TRBD2
clone_size: once

cdr3_nt: TGTGCCAGCACCCTCCTGGGGGACAGCTCCTACAATGAGCAGTTCTTC
cdr3_aa: CASTLLGDSSYNEQFF
j_call: TRBJ2-1
v_call: TRBV27
d_call: TRBD1
clone_size: .

cdr3_nt: TGTGCCAGCAGCAAGGAGGGGACGGGCACTGAAGCTTTCTTT
cdr3_aa: CASSKEGTGTEAFF
j_call: TRBJ1-1
v_call: TRBV5-6
d_call: .
clone_size: .

cdr3_nt: TGTGCCTGGAGTTCCACGGGACAGTTCTTCTTT
cdr3_aa: CAWSSTGQFFF
j_call: TRBJ1-4
v_call: TRBV30
d_call: TRBD1
clone_size: .

cdr3_nt: TGCGCCAGCAGCTTGGAAGGCGGGGGATACGAGCAGTACTTC
cdr3_aa: CASSLEGGGYEQYF
j_call: TRBJ2-7
v_call: TRBV5-1
d_call: TRBD2
clone_size: .

cdr3_nt: TGTGCCAGCAGACCCGGGACAGGAACAGACTCTGGAAACACCATATATTTT
cdr3_aa: CASRPGTGTDSGNTIYF
j_call: TRBJ1-3
v_call: TRBV28
d_call: TRBD1
clone_size: .

cdr3_nt: TGTGCCAGCAGCACCGGGACAGGAGAGACCCAGTACTTC
cdr3_aa: CASSTGTGETQYF
j_call: TRBJ2-5
v_call: TRBV11-3
d_call: TRBD1
clone_size: .

cdr3_nt: TGTGCCAGCAGCGTAGCGGGACAGGGTGGGACCCAGTACTTC
cdr3_aa: CASSVAGQGGTQYF
j_call: TRBJ2-5
v_call: TRBV9
d_call: TRBD1
clone_size: .

cdr3_nt: TGTGCCAGTAGCCCTCCAGGAGCGGGGCAAGAGACCCAGTACTTC
cdr3_aa: CASSPPGAGQETQYF
j_call: TRBJ2-5
v_call: TRBV19
d_call: TRBD2
clone_size: .

cdr3_nt: TGTGCCAGCTCACCACCGCTGCTAGTGGAGGGGCGCTACGAGCAGTACTTC
cdr3_aa: CASSPPLLVEGRYEQYF
j_call: TRBJ2-7
v_call: TRBV18
d_call: .
clone_size: .

cdr3_nt: TGCAGCGTTCGGACTAGCGGAGTCCACAATGAGCAGTTCTTC
cdr3_aa: CSVRTSGVHNEQFF
j_call: TRBJ2-1
v_call: TRBV29-1
d_call: TRBD2
clone_size: .

cdr3_nt: TGCGCCAGCAGGGAGGACTCAACCGAGGTGAATGAGCAGTTCTTC
cdr3_aa: CASREDSTEVNEQFF
j_call: TRBJ2-1
v_call: TRBV5-1
d_call: .
clone_size: .

cdr3_nt: TGCGCCAGCAGCACCGCACAGGAAAGACAAGAGACCCAGTACTTC
cdr3_aa: CASSTAQERQETQYF
j_call: TRBJ2-5
v_call: TRBV5-1
d_call: .
clone_size: .

cdr3_nt: TGTGCCAGCAATCTGACAGGGTATCAGCCCCAGCATTTT
cdr3_aa: CASNLTGYQPQHF
j_call: TRBJ1-5
v_call: TRBV3-1/TRBV3-2
d_call: TRBD1
clone_size: .

cdr3_nt: TGTGCCTGGAGTGTATCGGTGTACCAAGAGACCCAGTACTTC
cdr3_aa: CAWSVSVYQETQYF
j_call: TRBJ2-5
v_call: TRBV30
d_call: .
clone_size: .

cdr3_nt: TGCGCCAGCAGCTTGGCCGATGGGGGCGGGCAGTACTTC
cdr3_aa: CASSLADGGGQYF
j_call: TRBJ2-7
v_call: TRBV5-1
d_call: .
clone_size: .

cdr3_nt: TGTGCCAGCAGCTCCCGAACGAGAACCCGGGACAGCCCCTATAAGCAGTACTTC
cdr3_aa: CASSSRTRTRDSPYKQYF
j_call: TRBJ2-7
v_call: TRBV7-8
d_call: TRBD1
clone_size: .

cdr3_nt: TGTGCCAGCAGCTCCGGACTAGCGGAGAACACCGGGGAGCTGTTTTTT
cdr3_aa: CASSSGLAENTGELFF
j_call: TRBJ2-2
v_call: TRBV9
d_call: TRBD2
clone_size: .

cdr3_nt: TGTGCCTGGAGTAGCCCCAGGGGACGCACTGAAGCTTTCTTT
cdr3_aa: CAWSSPRGRTEAFF
j_call: TRBJ1-1
v_call: TRBV30
d_call: .
clone_size: once

cdr3_nt: TGTGCCAGCAGTTACTCGCCAGGGGACCCTGGCTACACCTTC
cdr3_aa: CASSYSPGDPGYTF
j_call: TRBJ1-2
v_call: TRBV6-6
d_call: .
clone_size: .

cdr3_nt: TGTGCCAGCAGCTTAGATCTAGGAGAGACCCAGTACTTC
cdr3_aa: CASSLDLGETQYF
j_call: TRBJ2-5
v_call: TRBV11-2
d_call: .
clone_size: .

cdr3_nt: TGTGCCTGGGACAGGGGTAGCAATCAGCCCCAGCATTTT
cdr3_aa: CAWDRGSNQPQHF
j_call: TRBJ1-5
v_call: TRBV30
d_call: TRBD1
clone_size: .

cdr3_nt: TGTGCCAGCAGCCCGGAGACAGGGCATGGCTACACCTTC
cdr3_aa: CASSPETGHGYTF
j_call: TRBJ1-2
v_call: TRBV5-4
d_call: TRBD1
clone_size: .

cdr3_nt: TGTGCCAGCAGTCTGACAGAATTATCCTACGAGCAGTACTTC
cdr3_aa: CASSLTELSYEQYF
j_call: TRBJ2-7
v_call: TRBV27
d_call: .
clone_size: .

cdr3_nt: TGTGCCAGCAGCTTAACGGGACAAACGATCTACGAGCAGTACTTC
cdr3_aa: CASSLTGQTIYEQYF
j_call: TRBJ2-7
v_call: TRBV11-2
d_call: .
clone_size: .

cdr3_nt: TGTGCCAGCGGAGGACTAGCGGAGACCTACGAGCAGTACTTC
cdr3_aa: CASGGLAETYEQYF
j_call: TRBJ2-7
v_call: TRBV6-6
d_call: TRBD2
clone_size: .

cdr3_nt: TGCGCCAGCAGCTTAGGGCGGGACACTGAAGCTTTCTTT
cdr3_aa: CASSLGRDTEAFF
j_call: TRBJ1-1
v_call: TRBV5-1
d_call: .
clone_size: once

cdr3_nt: TGTGCCAGCAGTTTGGGACAGTACACAGATACGCAGTATTTT
cdr3_aa: CASSLGQYTDTQYF
j_call: TRBJ2-3
v_call: TRBV5-4
d_call: TRBD1
clone_size: .

cdr3_nt: TGCGCCACCTCTAGCGGGAGCACAGATACGCAGTATTTT
cdr3_aa: CATSSGSTDTQYF
j_call: TRBJ2-3
v_call: TRBV5-1
d_call: TRBD2
clone_size: .

cdr3_nt: TGTGCCAGCAGCTTAGTACCGGGAGGTAGCAATCAGCCCCAGCATTTT
cdr3_aa: CASSLVPGGSNQPQHF
j_call: TRBJ1-5
v_call: TRBV7-6
d_call: .
clone_size: .

cdr3_nt: TGCGCCAGCATCCCCTTTACAGGGGGCACAGATACGCAGTATTTT
cdr3_aa: CASIPFTGGTDTQYF
j_call: TRBJ2-3
v_call: TRBV5-1
d_call: TRBD1
clone_size: .

cdr3_nt: TGTGCTAGTGGACGAACAGGGGAAGGGTCCTACGAGCAGTACTTC
cdr3_aa: CASGRTGEGSYEQYF
j_call: TRBJ2-7
v_call: TRBV12-5
d_call: TRBD1
clone_size: .

cdr3_nt: TGTGCCAGCAGCTCATCCAGGGTTCGAACTAATGAAAAACTGTTTTTT
cdr3_aa: CASSSSRVRTNEKLFF
j_call: TRBJ1-4
v_call: TRBV7-8
d_call: .
clone_size: .

cdr3_nt: TGCGCCAGCAGCTTAGGGGACTACCAACCGACAGATACGCAGTATTTT
cdr3_aa: CASSLGDYQPTDTQYF
j_call: TRBJ2-3
v_call: TRBV5-1
d_call: TRBD2
clone_size: .

cdr3_nt: TGTGCCAGCAGCTTATTGAGGCGGTCCTCCTACAATGAGCAGTTCTTC
cdr3_aa: CASSLLRRSSYNEQFF
j_call: TRBJ2-1
v_call: TRBV7-9
d_call: .
clone_size: .

cdr3_nt: TGTGCCAGCAGCATCGGGACAGGGGTTCCCGGAAACACCATATATTTT
cdr3_aa: CASSIGTGVPGNTIYF
j_call: TRBJ1-3
v_call: TRBV5-6
d_call: TRBD1
clone_size: .

cdr3_nt: TGTGCCAGCAGCCCAAAGGGAAGGGCTAGCGGCTACGAGCAGTACTTC
cdr3_aa: CASSPKGRASGYEQYF
j_call: TRBJ2-7
v_call: TRBV7-3
d_call: TRBD2
clone_size: once